These 28 T cell receptor beta chains came from one sample sequenced in a study of glioma-infiltrating T cells after dendritic cell vaccination. As to time point: after dendritic cell vaccination, including at tumor progression/relapse. Data came from immunoSEQ multiplex PCR; TCRdb stores just in-frame clones and leaves some out. The table records 70,000 to 100,000 clones, around 83% of them present only once. Sequencing used blood, obtained after dendritic cell vaccination. The source is a human donor with glioblastoma.

The chain has TRBV7-9 and TRBJ1-5; D not certain. V dropped 5 bases and J dropped 0 bases, with 8 bases sitting between them. Germline CDR1 is SEHNR and CDR2 is FQNEAQ (reference sequence). The CDR3 spans 14 residues. The CDR3 loop reads CASSPDISNQPQHF. The CDR3 DNA is TGTGCCAGCAGCCCCGACATTAGCAATCAGCCCCAGCATTTT.

The rearrangement uses TRBV19 and TRBJ1-1, with D maybe TRBD1 (6 bases). The germline V gene has CDR1 LNHDA and CDR2 SQIVND (reference sequence). CDR3 size: 15 residues. V lost 3 bases and J 4 bases, leaving 15 bases between the germline ends. The CDR3 sequence is CASSIRLGAATEAFF. CDR3 DNA: TGTGCCAGTAGTATCAGATTGGGGGCGGCCACTGAAGCTTTCTTT.

The chain is built from TRBV7-2 and TRBJ1-4; 7 bases are shared with TRBD1. This CDR3 spans 15 amino acids. The trim removed 5 bases at V and 0 bases at J, leaving 3 bases unmatched. Germline V CDR1 and CDR2: SGHTA, FQGNSA. In DNA, the CDR3 is TGTGCCAGCAGCCCACAGGGGTCAACTAATGAAAAACTGTTTTTT. It codes for CASSPQGSTNEKLFF.

V is TRBV4-1 and J is TRBJ1-5, with 8 bases aligning to TRBD1. This CDR3 spans 14 amino acids. The V and J ends lost 1 base and 6 bases, in that order; junction bases with no gene match: 2. The germline CDR1 and CDR2 sequences are MGHRA and YSYEKL. The DNA of the CDR3 is TGCGCCAGCAGCCAAGGCCAGGGGGCTCAGCCCCAGCATTTT. Translation gives CASSQGQGAQPQHF.

The J gene is TRBJ2-7, the V gene TRBV18, with a possible D match to TRBD1 (6 bases). Trimming removed 5 bases from V and 4 bases from J, with 15 bases in between. Germline V lookup: CDR1 KGHSH, CDR2 LQKENI. The CDR3 is 14 amino acids. Here the CDR3 DNA reads TGTGCCAGCTCAAACCGGGACAAAAGATACGAGCAGTACTTC. Translating it yields CASSNRDKRYEQYF.

The rearrangement uses TRBV5-8 and TRBJ1-4; D might be TRBD1 (5 bases). Trimming took 1 base from V and 2 from J, leaving 12 bases between them. Per germline, CDR1 SGHTS and CDR2 YDEGEE. The CDR3 contains 16 residues. For the CDR3, the DNA is TGTGCCAGCAGCTTGTTTCCTCCAGGGACTAATGAAAAACTGTTTTTT. Amino acid sequence: CASSLFPPGTNEKLFF.

This clone has just a few counts. This sequence joins TRBV27 and TRBJ1-2; 8 bases agree with TRBD1. Losses at the gene ends were 5 bases for V and 5 bases for J; bases not matched to a gene: 7. Per germline, CDR1 MNHEY and CDR2 SMNVEV (reference sequence). The CDR3 spans 14 residues. The CDR3 DNA reads as TGTGCCAGCAGTCCGGGTGGACAGGGTTATGGCTACACCTTC. Protein: CASSPGGQGYGYTF.

The chain carries TRBV2 and TRBJ2-3, with TRBD2 matching 7 bases. Germline CDR1 reads SNHLY; CDR2 reads FYNNEI. After removal of 6 bases from V and 2 bases from J, the junction contained 5 bases not matched to a gene. This CDR3 spans 14 amino acids. As DNA, the CDR3 is TGTGCCAGCAGGAAAGCGGGAACCACAGATACGCAGTATTTT. This codes for CASRKAGTTDTQYF. Full variable domain (missing parts from reference TRBV2 and TRBJ2-3): EPEVTQTPSHQVTQMGQEVILRCVPISNHLYFYWYRQILGQKVEFLVSFYNNEISEKSEIFDDQFSVERPDGSNFTLKIRSTKLEDSAMYFCASRKAGTTDTQYFGPGTRLTVL.

The chain couples TRBV7-2 to TRBJ1-5; TRBD1 might be the D (6 bases). Germline values: CDR1 SGHTA, CDR2 FQGNSA. The CDR3 totals 15 residues. The V end was cut by 5 bases, the J end by 7 bases, with 18 bases between. Written as DNA, the CDR3 is TGTGCCAGCAGCCCCACCACACAGGGTTTCCAGCCCCAGCATTTT. It translates to CASSPTTQGFQPQHF.

The table lists this clone with a few counts. This sequence joins TRBV4-3 and TRBJ1-1; no reliable D call. V lost 0 bases to trimming and J lost 1 base, with 9 bases between them. Germline CDR1 is LGHNA and CDR2 is YSLEER. The CDR3 covers 15 residues. The CDR3 spells CASSQDYRGNTEAFF. CDR3 DNA: TGCGCCAGCAGCCAAGATTACCGAGGGAACACTGAAGCTTTCTTT.

The rearrangement joins TRBV4-1 to TRBJ2-7; possibly TRBD1 for D (6 bases). The length of the CDR3 is 18 residues. CDR1 and CDR2 from the germline V gene are MGHRA and YSYEKL. The V and J ends lost 0 bases and 5 bases respectively, with 23 bases between them. CDR3 coding DNA: TGCGCCAGCAGCCAAGAGTCCAGGGGCACCGGTGAGGTCCACGAGCAGTACTTC. This gives the protein CASSQESRGTGEVHEQYF.

This clone is a singleton in its sample. The chain links TRBV4-2 to TRBJ1-1, with D possibly TRBD1 on 6 matching bases. Germline V gene sequence: CDR1 LGHNA, CDR2 YNFKEQ. The CDR3 is 16 residues long. The V and J ends lost 1 base and 3 bases respectively, with 15 bases between them. The CDR3 region is CASSQGRGKGDTEAFF. The CDR3 DNA follows: TGTGCCAGCAGCCAAGGAAGGGGGAAGGGGGACACTGAAGCTTTCTTT.

About this clone itself: Other DNA variants within this sample encode the same CDR3. V is TRBV29-1 and J is TRBJ2-7; maybe TRBD1 (5 bases). V shed 3 bases and J shed 2 bases, with 8 bases lying between them. The CDR3 has 12 residues. CDR1 and CDR2 from the germline V gene are SQVTM and ANQGSEA. The chain's CDR3 is CSVEDTAYEQYF. DNA for the CDR3: TGCAGCGTTGAGGACACCGCCTACGAGCAGTACTTC.

This chain links TRBV6-4 with TRBJ2-3; 7 bases fit TRBD1. The CDR3 runs to 13 residues. CDR1 and CDR2 from the germline V gene are MRHNA and SNTAGT. The trim removed 6 bases at V and 5 bases at J, leaving 5 bases unmatched. In DNA, the CDR3 is TGTGCCAGCAGCCGGGACAGTCGAGATACGCAGTATTTT. Protein product: CASSRDSRDTQYF.

This chain joins TRBV2 and TRBJ1-5, with 7 bases matching TRBD1. After removal of 8 bases from V and 2 bases from J, the junction contained 3 bases not matched to a gene. From germline, CDR1 is SNHLY and CDR2 FYNNEI. The CDR3 extends over 13 amino acids. CDR3 residues: CASQGTGNQPQHF. The CDR3 DNA follows: TGTGCCAGCCAGGGGACAGGCAATCAGCCCCAGCATTTT.

The chain couples TRBV21-1 to TRBJ2-3; the tabulated D call, TRBD1, remains unverified against the DNA. TRBV21-1 constitutes a pseudogene. This CDR3 has 14 amino acids. CDR3 in DNA: TGTGCCAGCACCCGGGGACAGCGCACAGATACGCAGTATTTT. It is translated as CASTRGQRTDTQYF.

In DNA, the CDR3 is TGTGCCAGTAGTGCTGGGACTAGCGGCTACACCTTC. Its translation is CASSAGTSGYTF. V is TRBV19 and J is TRBJ1-2, with D tentatively TRBD1 (5 bases). Per germline, CDR1 LNHDA and CDR2 SQIVND (reference sequence). V gave up 5 bases and J gave up 8 bases, with 12 bases separating them. This CDR3 comprises 12 residues.

The J gene is TRBJ1-3, the V gene TRBV5-1; no clear D gene. Germline CDR1 SGHRS, CDR2 YFSETQ. The CDR3 covers 14 residues. V was shortened by 4 bases and J by 0 bases, with 8 bases between the two germline ends. The CDR3, as DNA: TGCGCCAGCAGCAACAGCACCTCTGGAAACACCATATATTTT. This codes for CASSNSTSGNTIYF.

This clone was detected once. J is TRBJ2-1 and V is TRBV7-2; weak D call: TRBD1 (6 bases). The CDR3 is made up of 15 amino acids. Trimming cost V 1 base and J 8 bases, with 15 bases left between them. The germline V gene encodes CDR1 SGHTA and CDR2 FQGNSA. Here the CDR3 DNA reads TGTGCCAGCAGCTTAGGACAGGAGGATCTAGATGAGCAGTTCTTC. This codes for CASSLGQEDLDEQFF.

The rearrangement uses TRBV7-6 and TRBJ1-6; weak D call: TRBD1 (5 bases). Germline V gene sequence: CDR1 SGHVS, CDR2 FNYEAQ. V lost 10 bases, J lost 7 bases, and 14 bases lay in between. This CDR3 spans 13 amino acids. The CDR3 loop is CATGGVGNSPLHF. CDR3 DNA: TGTGCCACCGGGGGGGTGGGGAATTCACCCCTCCACTTT. The full variable domain, in which reference TRBV7-6 and TRBJ1-6 provide the parts outside the CDR3, is GAGVSQSPRYKVTKRGQDVALRCDPISGHVSLYWYRQALGQGPEFLTYFNYEAQQDKSGLPNDRFSAERPEGSISTLTIQRTEQRDSAMYRCATGGVGNSPLHFGNGTRLTVT.

The V call is TRBV10-3, the J call TRBJ1-2, with TRBD1 identical over 7 bases. J lost 7 bases, V lost 5 bases, and 13 bases had no gene match. Per germline, CDR1 ENHRY and CDR2 SYGVKD. The CDR3 loop spans 15 amino acids. CDR3 amino acids: CAISQTGTEVGGYTF. CDR3 nucleotide sequence: TGTGCCATCAGTCAGACAGGGACAGAGGTGGGTGGCTACACCTTC.

The count of this clone is one. This sequence joins TRBV2 and TRBJ2-2, with 9 positions matching TRBD1. The CDR3 has 16 residues. CDR1 is SNHLY and CDR2 is FYNNEI in the germline V gene. The junction had 9 bases not matched to a gene; V was cut back by 6 bases and J by 4 bases. The DNA of the CDR3 is TGTGCCAGCAGCCTAGGGACAGGGCAAGGCACCGGGGAGCTGTTTTTT. Encoded protein: CASSLGTGQGTGELFF. The full variable domain, in which reference TRBV2 and TRBJ2-2 provide the parts outside the CDR3, is EPEVTQTPSHQVTQMGQEVILRCVPISNHLYFYWYRQILGQKVEFLVSFYNNEISEKSEIFDDQFSVERPDGSNFTLKIRSTKLEDSAMYFCASSLGTGQGTGELFFGEGSRLTVL.

This chain joins TRBV9 and TRBJ2-5, with 11 bases aligning to TRBD1. V shed 3 bases and J 5 bases; nucleotides not matched to a gene: 6. The CDR3 runs 15 residues. Germline V gene sequence: CDR1 SGDLS, CDR2 YYNGEE. The CDR3 loop is CASSAGDRGWETQYF. DNA for the CDR3: TGTGCCAGCAGCGCTGGGGACAGGGGGTGGGAGACCCAGTACTTC. Full variable domain (rest looked up from reference TRBV9 and TRBJ2-5): DSGVTQTPKHLITATGQRVTLRCSPRSGDLSVYWYQQSLDQGLQFLIQYYNGEERAKGNILERFSAQQFPDLHSELNLSSLELGDSALYFCASSAGDRGWETQYFGPGTRLLVL.

The V and J genes are TRBV5-6 and TRBJ2-7; weak D call: TRBD1 (5 bases). Germline V CDR1 and CDR2: SGHDT, YYEEEE. The V gene lost 0 bases and the J gene lost 3 bases, with 7 bases spanning the gap. CDR3 size: 13 residues. The CDR3 sequence is CASSLGQRYEQYF. Here the CDR3 DNA reads TGTGCCAGCAGCTTGGGACAGCGCTACGAGCAGTACTTC.

Only one count was recorded for this clone. The CDR3 spells CASSLVQGEAFF. In DNA, the CDR3 is TGTGCCAGCAGCTTAGTTCAGGGAGAAGCTTTCTTT. The chain is built from TRBV11-1 and TRBJ1-1; perhaps TRBD1 as D (5 bases). Deletions cut 1 base from V and 8 bases from J, with 8 bases between. The CDR3 has 12 residues. Germline V lookup: CDR1 SGHAT, CDR2 FQDESV (reference sequence).

The rearrangement joins TRBV27 to TRBJ1-6, with unresolved D. This CDR3 spans 14 amino acids. Trimming cost V 6 bases and J 4 bases, with 10 bases left between them. CDR1 and CDR2 from the germline V gene are MNHEY and SMNVEV (reference sequence). For the CDR3, the DNA is TGTGCCAGCAGGCCGATGCTATATAATTCACCCCTCCACTTT. Translation: CASRPMLYNSPLHF.

The V call is TRBV2, the J call TRBJ1-5, with TRBD1 as a possible D gene (6 bases). The CDR3 runs 15 residues. V dropped 6 bases and J dropped 1 base, with 13 bases sitting between them. Germline V gives CDR1 SNHLY, CDR2 FYNNEI. CDR3 loop: CASSDTGSSNQPQHF. The DNA for the CDR3 is TGTGCCAGCAGCGACACAGGGAGCAGCAATCAGCCCCAGCATTTT.

Concerning this clone itself: Different DNA sequences within this sample yield the same CDR3. The chain recombines TRBV7-6 with TRBJ2-5, with a tentative D call TRBD2 (7 bases). The CDR3 length is 14 residues. Germline V gives CDR1 SGHVS, CDR2 FNYEAQ. The V end lost 3 bases, the J end lost 3 bases, and 11 bases lay between the germline ends. This CDR3 reads CASSLGGGKETQYF. The CDR3 DNA is TGTGCCAGCAGCTTGGGGGGGGGCAAAGAGACCCAGTACTTC. Combining the CDR3 with reference TRBV7-6 and TRBJ2-5 gives the whole variable domain GAGVSQSPRYKVTKRGQDVALRCDPISGHVSLYWYRQALGQGPEFLTYFNYEAQQDKSGLPNDRFSAERPEGSISTLTIQRTEQRDSAMYRCASSLGGGKETQYFGPGTRLLVL.